What follows are 28 T cell receptor beta chains derived from one specimen sequenced in a study of control samples from healthy donors and cancer patients. This table comes from immunoSEQ multiplex PCR, and its TCRdb copy is limited to in-frame clones, with some not included. The sample shows under 30,000 clones, approximately 90% of them seen only once. Sequenced material: formalin-fixed, paraffin-embedded tissue. Source of these receptors: a female donor with melanoma.

The rearrangement uses TRBV9 and TRBJ2-5; D remains ambiguous. This CDR3 is built from 13 residues. V was shortened by 0 bases and J by 5 bases, with 8 bases between the two germline ends. Germline CDR1 reads SGDLS; CDR2 reads YYNGEE. This chain's CDR3 is CASSVAPLETQYF. The CDR3 DNA sequence: TGTGCCAGCAGCGTAGCCCCCCTTGAGACCCAGTACTTC.

This clone was recorded only once. The chain links TRBV12-3 or TRBV12-4 to TRBJ1-5; D possibly corresponds to TRBD1 (5 bases). The CDR3 spans 13 residues. V lost 6 bases and J lost 5, with 11 bases in between. The DNA for the CDR3 is TGTGCCAGCAGACCAGGGATCCATCAGCCCCAGCATTTT. Translated: CASRPGIHQPQHF.

This clone was observed a single time. The V gene is TRBV6-1, the J gene TRBJ2-7, with D possibly TRBD1 on 6 matching bases. Germline CDR1 reads MNHNS; CDR2 reads SASEGT. V was pared by 3 bases and J by 0 bases, with 12 bases between. This CDR3 region has 15 residues. The CDR3 sequence: CASSETGTSSYEQYF. In DNA, the CDR3 is TGTGCCAGCAGTGAGACAGGAACGTCCTCCTACGAGCAGTACTTC.

The chain recombines TRBV7-9 with TRBJ2-1; tentative D call: TRBD2 (5 bases). V shed 6 bases and J shed 4 bases, with 16 bases lying between them. The CDR3 is made up of 15 amino acids. Germline-derived CDR1 and CDR2 are SEHNR and FQNEAQ (reference sequence). The CDR3 spells CASSPAEVRYNEQFF. CDR3 bases: TGTGCCAGCAGTCCAGCGGAAGTACGTTACAATGAGCAGTTCTTC.

J is TRBJ1-2 and V is TRBV3-1 (or the pseudogene TRBV3-2); no clear D gene. V was pared by 1 base and J by 8 bases, with 5 bases between. There are 11 residues in the CDR3. In germline, CDR1 is LGHDT, CDR2 YNNKEL (reference sequence). The CDR3, as DNA: TGTGCCAGCAGCCAAGGGGAGGGCTACACCTTC. It encodes CASSQGEGYTF.

CDR3 bases: TGCGCCAGCAGTCCGGGACTTGCAACTAATGAAAAACTGTTTTTT. Amino acids: CASSPGLATNEKLFF. The chain couples TRBV10-2 to TRBJ1-4, with a possible D match to TRBD1 (5 bases). Trimming took 5 bases from V and 0 from J, leaving 10 bases between them. Germline CDR1 and CDR2: WSHSY and SAAADI. This CDR3 has 15 residues.

CDR3 in amino acids: CASSRENYGYTF. The CDR3 nucleotides are TGCGCCAGCAGCCGAGAAAACTATGGCTACACCTTC. The genes are TRBV4-1 and TRBJ1-2; the D is unclear. Trimming cost V 4 bases and J 2 bases, with 5 bases left between them. Per the germline V gene, CDR1 is MGHRA and CDR2 is YSYEKL. The CDR3 has 12 residues.

The chain recombines TRBV4-1 with TRBJ1-5; 8 nucleotides align to TRBD1. The CDR3 has 15 amino acids. The V gene's germline CDR1 is MGHRA and CDR2 YSYEKL. J gave up 5 bases and V 0 bases, and 3 bases lay outside the gene matches. The CDR3 loop is CASSQDGRGHQPQHF. The CDR3 nucleotides are TGCGCCAGCAGCCAAGATGGCAGGGGGCATCAGCCCCAGCATTTT.

This clone was seen a few times. The chain uses TRBV10-3 and TRBJ2-5; D is possibly TRBD1 or TRBD2 (7 bases each). Per germline, CDR1 ENHRY and CDR2 SYGVKD. CDR3 size: 13 residues. Trimming took off 11 bases at V and 1 base at J, with 14 bases between the two ends. The CDR3 sequence is CASQGRVQETQYF. In DNA, the CDR3 is TGTGCCTCACAGGGGAGGGTCCAAGAGACCCAGTACTTC.

The J gene is TRBJ1-1, the V gene TRBV9; tentatively, D is TRBD1 (5 bases). Trimming took 0 bases from V and 5 from J, leaving 11 bases between them. CDR1 is SGDLS and CDR2 is YYNGEE in the germline V gene. CDR3 length equals 14 residues. CDR3 sequence reads: CASSVDGGGTEAFF. The CDR3 nucleotides are TGTGCCAGCAGCGTAGATGGCGGGGGGACTGAAGCTTTCTTT.

The chain carries TRBV6-2 or TRBV6-3 and TRBJ1-2; D gene uncertain. CDR3 length equals 13 residues. Trimming stripped 1 base from V and 5 bases from J, with 8 bases between. CDR1 MNHEY and CDR2 SVGEGT come from the germline V gene. CDR3 sequence reads: CASSYWPVYGYTF. The DNA of the CDR3 is TGTGCCAGCAGTTACTGGCCGGTGTATGGCTACACCTTC.

CDR3 loop: CASSQLGGLLRVSEAFF. CDR3 DNA sequence: TGTGCCAGCAGCCAACTTGGTGGACTCCTAAGGGTGTCTGAAGCTTTCTTT. This rearrangement joins TRBV4-2 to TRBJ1-1; D not certain. The CDR3 is made up of 17 amino acids. Germline CDR1 reads LGHNA; CDR2 reads YNFKEQ. Deletions cut 2 bases from V and 6 bases from J, with 22 bases between.

The V gene is TRBV4-2, the J gene TRBJ2-7, with TRBD2 identical over 7 bases. Germline CDR1 and CDR2: LGHNA and YNFKEQ. V lost 0 bases and J lost 0; bases outside the gene matches: 14. This CDR3 region has 19 residues. Written as DNA, the CDR3 is TGTGCCAGCAGCCAAGAAATGGGGCTAGCGGAACCTAGCTCCTACGAGCAGTACTTC. It is translated as CASSQEMGLAEPSSYEQYF.

The chain couples TRBV18 to TRBJ1-1, with a tentative D call TRBD1 (5 bases). The CDR3 contains 15 residues. CDR1 is KGHSH, CDR2 LQKENI, per germline. V was pared by 6 bases and J by 6 bases, with 20 bases between. The CDR3 bases are TGTGCCAGCTCCGGGGGGAGTCATGAGGTCGCTGAAGCTTTCTTT. This encodes CASSGGSHEVAEAFF.

V is TRBV6-5 and J is TRBJ2-1, with unresolved D. V gave up 2 bases and J gave up 4 bases, with 6 bases separating them. Germline-derived CDR1 and CDR2 are MNHEY and SVGAGI. The CDR3 is 13 amino acids. The CDR3 here is CASSYGMYNEQFF. CDR3 DNA: TGTGCCAGCAGTTACGGGATGTACAATGAGCAGTTCTTC.

This clone was seen once. The rearrangement links TRBV25-1 to TRBJ2-3; D is unclear. V lost 6 bases and J lost 6, with 10 bases in between. Germline CDR1 MGHDK, CDR2 SYGVNS. This CDR3 region has 12 residues. CDR3 in amino acids: CASSRPADTQYF. In DNA, the CDR3 is TGTGCCAGCAGCAGACCCGCGGATACGCAGTATTTT. The complete variable domain, with remaining parts taken from reference TRBV25-1 and TRBJ2-3, reads EADIYQTPRYLVIGTGKKITLECSQTMGHDKMYWYQQDPGMELHLIHYSYGVNSTEKGDLSSESTVSRIRTEHFPLTLESARPSHTSQYLCASSRPADTQYFGPGTRLTVL.

This clone was recorded a few times. The chain links TRBV9 to TRBJ2-3; a possible D gene is TRBD1 (5 bases). Germline CDR1 and CDR2: SGDLS and YYNGEE. The V end lost 0 bases, the J end lost 0 bases, and 11 bases lay between the germline ends. The CDR3 extends over 16 amino acids. The CDR3 nucleotides are TGTGCCAGCAGCGTAGACAGGTTTACTAGCACAGATACGCAGTATTTT. This gives the protein CASSVDRFTSTDTQYF.

The rearrangement uses TRBV27 and TRBJ2-2; no definite D call. This CDR3 is 13 amino acids long. The V end lost 1 base, the J end lost 5 bases, and 5 bases lay between the germline ends. Per the germline V gene, CDR1 is MNHEY and CDR2 is SMNVEV (reference sequence). The DNA of the CDR3 is TGTGCCAGCAGTTTATTAGGGACCGGGGAGCTGTTTTTT. Translating it yields CASSLLGTGELFF.

V is TRBV5-1 and J is TRBJ2-1; D gene unclear. The germline V and J ends were trimmed by 0 bases and 7 bases, with 32 bases remaining between them. CDR3 size: 21 residues. Germline CDR1 reads SGHRS; CDR2 reads YFSETQ. The chain's CDR3 is CASSLGPPGRLGGETRNEQFF. CDR3 nucleotides: TGCGCCAGCAGCTTGGGGCCACCCGGGCGTTTGGGTGGCGAAACGAGGAATGAGCAGTTCTTC. Complete variable domain (other parts from reference TRBV5-1 and TRBJ2-1): KAGVTQTPRYLIKTRGQQVTLSCSPISGHRSVSWYQQTPGQGLQFLFEYFSETQRNKGNFPGRFSGRQFSNSRSEMNVSTLELGDSALYLCASSLGPPGRLGGETRNEQFFGPGTRLTVL.

V gene TRBV2 combines with J gene TRBJ1-2; D may be TRBD1 (5 bases). The V end was cut by 2 bases, the J end by 3 bases, with 10 bases between. This CDR3 spans 14 amino acids. Germline lookup yields CDR1 SNHLY and CDR2 FYNNEI. CDR3 sequence: CASSERGFDYGYTF. DNA of the CDR3: TGTGCCAGCAGTGAAAGGGGTTTTGACTATGGCTACACCTTC.

This chain joins TRBV4-2 and TRBJ1-5, with 9 bases lining up with TRBD1. The CDR3 has 17 residues. V lost 4 bases to trimming and J lost 2 bases; unmatched junction nucleotides: 9. In germline, CDR1 is LGHNA, CDR2 YNFKEQ. The CDR3 loop reads CASSPTGTGLRNQPQHF. CDR3 DNA: TGTGCCAGCAGCCCGACCGGGACAGGGCTTCGCAATCAGCCCCAGCATTTT.

This chain connects TRBV2 to TRBJ2-7, with D possibly being TRBD1 or TRBD2 (5 bases each). The CDR3 covers 13 residues. Trimming removed 4 bases from V and 6 bases from J, with 13 bases in between. Per the germline V gene, CDR1 is SNHLY and CDR2 is FYNNEI. The CDR3 protein is CASSAQVRGEQYF. The CDR3, as DNA: TGTGCCAGCAGTGCACAGGTTCGGGGCGAGCAGTACTTC.

The V and J genes are TRBV7-9 and TRBJ1-6; 7 bases map to TRBD1. The CDR3 loop spans 17 amino acids. The V gene's germline CDR1 is SEHNR and CDR2 FQNEAQ (reference sequence). V lost 2 bases and J lost 7; bases outside the gene matches: 11. The CDR3 nucleotides are TGTGCCAGCAGCTTACCCCAGCGACAGGGTTGGAATTCACCCCTCCACTTT. Protein: CASSLPQRQGWNSPLHF.

The chain employs TRBV4-1 and TRBJ2-5; 13 bases align to TRBD2. The V segment lost 4 bases and the J segment 5 bases; nucleotides outside the gene matches: 4. The length of the CDR3 is 15 residues. Per the germline V gene, CDR1 is MGHRA and CDR2 is YSYEKL. CDR3 bases: TGCGCCAGCAGCCTCGGACTAGCGGGAGTTGAGACCCAGTACTTC. Protein sequence: CASSLGLAGVETQYF.

The CDR3 DNA is TGCGCCACCCAAGGGGGGGAGGTGGGGCTCACTGAAGCTTTCTTT. Translated, it gives CATQGGEVGLTEAFF. This chain links TRBV10-2 with TRBJ1-1, with TRBD1 as a possible D gene (6 bases). V gave up 10 bases and J gave up 4 bases, with 22 bases separating them. This CDR3 region has 15 residues. The germline V gene has CDR1 WSHSY and CDR2 SAAADI.

V usage is TRBV3-1 (or the pseudogene TRBV3-2) and J usage is TRBJ1-4; unclear D gene. Germline-derived CDR1 and CDR2 are LGHDT and YNNKEL (reference sequence). The CDR3 consists of 16 residues. The ends were cut back, 4 bases at V and 4 bases at J, with 16 bases in the middle. CDR3: CASSPSGKALNEKLFF. Written as DNA, the CDR3 is TGTGCCAGCAGCCCCTCGGGCAAGGCCCTTAATGAAAAACTGTTTTTT.

The CDR3 spells CASSLGIPNSNQPQHF. CDR3 sequence (DNA): TGTGCCAGCAGCTTAGGGATTCCTAATAGCAATCAGCCCCAGCATTTT. This sequence joins TRBV7-9 and TRBJ1-5; D is ambiguous. CDR1 is SEHNR, CDR2 FQNEAQ, per germline (reference sequence). Trimming removed 1 base at V and 0 bases at J, with 10 bases between. This CDR3 region has 16 residues.

The genes are TRBV18 and TRBJ2-1; D unresolved. Trimming stripped 2 bases from V and 8 bases from J, with 13 bases between. CDR1 and CDR2 from the germline V gene are KGHSH and LQKENI. The CDR3 totals 14 residues. CDR3 loop: CASSPFKSFDEQFF. The CDR3 nucleotides read TGTGCCAGCTCACCATTTAAATCATTCGATGAGCAGTTCTTC.